The present entry profiles one T cell receptor beta chain with its context. Antigen: not known. The data are from a study of blood T cells in healthy people across ages. Study outcomes and limitations: Researchers said unsorted PBMCs prevented a conclusive naive versus antigen-experienced comparison.

This CDR3 comprises 16 residues. Looked up from germline, CDR1 is KGHDR and CDR2 is SFDVKD. V lost 3 bases to trimming and J lost 9 bases, with 20 bases between them. Primed by a sample-barcoded 5' primer and a J-beta primer mix, a second PCR proceeded for 7 to 11 cycles. One entry per CDR3 protein results from TCRdb running MiXCR on the 5' RACE reads. Of hundreds of thousands of distinct CDR3 sequences listed, 40% to 45% are singletons. The rearrangement uses TRBV24-1 and TRBJ2-1; D gene ambiguous. The sequencing sample was made of blood. The source of this sequence is a man older than 75 in good health. In DNA form, the CDR3 reads TGTGCCACCAGTGATAGTAGACGTGTGCCCTCGGGTGAGCAGTTCTTC. Its protein is CATSDSRRVPSGEQFF.